This TCR beta chain was observed in a study of beta chain features in type 1 diabetes. Study as a whole: The patients were much like the healthy donors in age, gender and cell yields. Study outcomes and limitations: In every one of the four CD4+ subsets, TCRB CDR3s were moderately but significantly shorter in Type 1 diabetes patients. Any HLA-type effect on TCRB rearrangement remained unresolved here.

A word on this clone: The antigen remains undetermined.

The CDR3 consists of 15 residues. J lost 5 bases, V lost 7 bases, and 9 bases had no gene match. Per the germline V gene, CDR1 is MNHEY and CDR2 is SVGAGI. The investigators reverse transcribed all of the isolated RNA, so they sequenced expressed TCRB transcripts. For naive, central memory and regulatory T cell samples, reads averaged approximately 3.6 million. Produced via immunoSEQ multiplex PCR; TCRdb's table is partial and in-frame only. Counted here are a few hundred thousand clones, 9.6% occurring once; the ten biggest clones make up approximately 0.55%. The genes are TRBV6-5 and TRBJ2-5; 11 bases match TRBD1. The clonotype was recovered from a man aged 25 to 40 with type 1 diabetes. Sequencing was carried out using central memory CD4+ T cells from blood. The DNA of the CDR3 is TGTGCCAGCACCAAACGGGACAGGGGGTTCGAGACCCAGTACTTC. It yields the protein CASTKRDRGFETQYF.